These 29 T cell receptor beta chains were sequenced from one sample in a study of blood T cell repertoires in COVID-19. TCRdb's copy holds only in-frame clones and misses some; the assay was immunoSEQ multiplex PCR. This sample has 280,000 or so clones, with roughly 90% found just once. The specimen sequenced was peripheral blood. The receptors shown here come from a woman aged 55-69 years with acute or convalescent COVID-19.

V usage is TRBV27 and J usage is TRBJ2-7; 8 bases fit TRBD2. The CDR3 runs 16 residues. The junction had 8 bases not matched to a gene; V was cut back by 2 bases and J by 2 bases. Germline V gene data show CDR1 as MNHEY and CDR2 as SMNVEV (reference sequence). In DNA form, the CDR3 reads TGTGCCAGCAGTTTACAGGGAGGGCGGGGGGCCTACGAGCAGTACTTC. The encoded protein is CASSLQGGRGAYEQYF.

V and J are TRBV4-1 and TRBJ2-5, with D possibly being TRBD2 (6 bases). Deletions cut 0 bases from V and 1 base from J, with 12 bases between. The CDR3 covers 16 residues. Germline V gene lookup returns CDR1 MGHRA and CDR2 YSYEKL. The CDR3 coding sequence is TGCGCCAGCAGCCAAGATCTCGGGAGAGGCCAAGAGACCCAGTACTTC. Translating it yields CASSQDLGRGQETQYF.

This sequence joins TRBV9 and TRBJ1-4, with 11 bases that match TRBD1. CDR1 and CDR2 from the germline V gene are SGDLS and YYNGEE. J was trimmed by 7 bases and V by 4 bases; bases with no gene match: 6. The CDR3 extends over 15 amino acids. CDR3 nucleotides: TGTGCCAGCAGCTTTGAGGGGACAGGGGGTGAAAAACTGTTTTTT. As protein: CASSFEGTGGEKLFF.

This rearrangement joins TRBV2 to TRBJ1-1; D is undetermined. The V gene lost 3 bases and the J gene lost 1 base, with 6 bases spanning the gap. Germline V gene data show CDR1 as SNHLY and CDR2 as FYNNEI. This CDR3 region has 13 residues. The CDR3 reads CASSERKNTEAFF. The CDR3 nucleotides are TGTGCCAGCAGTGAGAGGAAGAACACTGAAGCTTTCTTT.

This sequence joins TRBV6-6 and TRBJ1-6; TRBD1 aligns across 9 bases. The CDR3 consists of 15 residues. The germline V gene encodes CDR1 MNHNY and CDR2 SVGAGI (reference sequence). Losses at the gene ends were 2 bases for V and 8 bases for J; bases not matched to a gene: 4. The CDR3 protein is CASSYGQGLDSPLHF. DNA for the CDR3: TGTGCCAGCAGTTACGGACAGGGGCTTGATTCACCCCTCCACTTT.

In this sample, this clone turned up once. The rearrangement links TRBV7-6 to TRBJ2-7; TRBD2 is a possible D gene (7 bases). This CDR3 comprises 16 residues. V was pared by 2 bases and J by 4 bases, with 18 bases between. The germline gives CDR1 SGHVS, CDR2 FNYEAQ. DNA for the CDR3: TGTGCCAGCAGCTTAATTGCGGGAGAGGGGGTTTACGAGCAGTACTTC. Protein sequence: CASSLIAGEGVYEQYF.

This chain joins TRBV19 and TRBJ2-1, with 8 bases fitting TRBD2. The length of the CDR3 is 16 residues. Germline CDR1 and CDR2: LNHDA and SQIVND (reference sequence). J gave up 4 bases and V 4 bases, and 9 bases lay outside the gene matches. The CDR3 sequence: CASSTLTSGAYNEQFF. The CDR3 region has the DNA TGTGCCAGTAGTACACTTACTAGCGGAGCTTACAATGAGCAGTTCTTC.

The V call is TRBV9, the J call TRBJ2-7, with D possibly matching TRBD2 (6 bases). The germline CDR1 and CDR2 sequences are SGDLS and YYNGEE. V was trimmed by 3 bases and J by 6 bases, leaving 19 bases between them. The CDR3 totals 15 residues. The CDR3 coding sequence is TGTGCCAGCAGCGAAAATTTGGGGGGAGTAAGCGAGCAGTACTTC. Amino acids: CASSENLGGVSEQYF.

The chain employs TRBV19 and TRBJ1-1; TRBD1 matches 8 bases. With V trimmed by 5 bases and J by 7 bases, 6 bases remained unmatched. The CDR3 sequence is 13 residues long. Germline lookup yields CDR1 LNHDA and CDR2 SQIVND (reference sequence). CDR3 in DNA: TGTGCCAGTAGTGCCGGACAGGGTGTTGAAGCTTTCTTT. Residues: CASSAGQGVEAFF.

The chain employs TRBV7-8 and TRBJ1-5; D is perhaps TRBD1 (6 bases). The CDR3 sequence is 17 residues long. Trimming removed 6 bases at V and 1 base at J, with 19 bases between. The germline gives CDR1 SGHVS, CDR2 FQNEAQ. The CDR3, as DNA: TGTGCCAGCAGTGGCCCCCGGAGCGGGGGCAGCAATCAGCCCCAGCATTTT. This translates into CASSGPRSGGSNQPQHF.

The rearrangement links TRBV11-3 to TRBJ1-1; D is unresolved. Trimming left V 3 bases short and J 1 base short, with 6 bases between. Germline CDR1 and CDR2: SGHNT and YENEEA. The CDR3 runs 13 residues. The CDR3 DNA reads as TGTGCCAGCAGCTTTAGATGGAACACTGAAGCTTTCTTT. This translates into CASSFRWNTEAFF.

V gene TRBV5-4 combines with J gene TRBJ2-7, with TRBD1 as a possible D gene (6 bases). This CDR3 has 15 residues. Trimming pared 4 bases from V and 6 bases from J, leaving 20 bases between. Germline CDR1 reads SGHNT; CDR2 reads YYREEE (reference sequence). The CDR3 is CASSPDSRLLGEQYF. CDR3 DNA: TGTGCCAGCAGCCCGGACAGTCGCCTTCTGGGCGAGCAGTACTTC.

Only a few counts were recorded for this clone. The chain couples TRBV5-1 to TRBJ2-2; a weak D match, TRBD2 (6 bases). Germline V gene sequence: CDR1 SGHRS, CDR2 YFSETQ. The CDR3 runs 15 residues. Deletions cut 0 bases from V and 6 bases from J, with 12 bases between. CDR3 sequence reads: CASSLGRTTPGELFF. The CDR3, as DNA: TGCGCCAGCAGCTTGGGGCGGACTACCCCCGGGGAGCTGTTTTTT.

This chain uses TRBV10-3 with TRBJ1-4, with TRBD1 matching 8 bases. V trimming: 7 bases; J trimming: 5 bases; junction bases outside the gene matches: 9. The CDR3 contains 15 residues. The germline CDR1 and CDR2 sequences are ENHRY and SYGVKD. CDR3 loop: CAIKPSGGGNEKLFF. Here the CDR3 DNA reads TGTGCCATCAAACCGTCAGGGGGCGGGAATGAAAAACTGTTTTTT.

V and J are TRBV29-1 and TRBJ1-2; 7 bases align to TRBD1. Per the germline V gene, CDR1 is SQVTM and CDR2 is ANQGSEA. The CDR3 totals 12 residues. CDR3 DNA sequence: TGCAGTATTGGGGACAGTACTCATGGCTACACCTTC. Encoded protein: CSIGDSTHGYTF.

The V and J genes are TRBV6-5 and TRBJ2-1; possible D gene TRBD2, 6 bases. CDR1 is MNHEY and CDR2 is SVGAGI in the germline V gene. The CDR3 is made up of 15 amino acids. V was trimmed by 5 bases and J by 4 bases, leaving 15 bases between them. DNA for the CDR3: TGTGCCAGCAGTACTTCCGGGAGCGTATACAATGAGCAGTTCTTC. Its protein is CASSTSGSVYNEQFF.

V usage is TRBV5-1 and J usage is TRBJ1-1; D uncertain. V was clipped by 2 bases and J by 4 bases, with 9 bases between them. Germline CDR1 and CDR2: SGHRS and YFSETQ. This CDR3 is 13 amino acids long. CDR3 protein: CASSFTGRTEAFF. Written as DNA, the CDR3 is TGCGCCAGCAGCTTCACGGGTCGCACTGAAGCTTTCTTT.

This clone was found once. The chain joins TRBV3-1 (or the pseudogene TRBV3-2) to TRBJ1-2; 9 bases map to TRBD1. V gave up 2 bases and J gave up 6 bases; unmatched junction bases: 10. Looked up from germline, CDR1 is LGHDT and CDR2 is YNNKEL (reference sequence). The CDR3 has 16 residues. The CDR3, as DNA: TGTGCCAGCAGCCAATGGACAGGGGCCAGCTCCCATGGCTACACCTTC. It encodes CASSQWTGASSHGYTF.

The rearrangement uses TRBV2 and TRBJ2-3, with 9 positions matching TRBD1. The CDR3 loop spans 13 amino acids. The J segment lost 4 bases and the V segment lost 4 bases, leaving 0 bases of the junction unmatched. Germline loops: CDR1 SNHLY, CDR2 FYNNEI. The CDR3 reads CASSGTGADTQYF. In DNA, the CDR3 is TGTGCCAGCAGTGGGACAGGGGCAGATACGCAGTATTTT.

This clone was picked up a small number of times. The V call is TRBV10-1, the J call TRBJ1-6; D is possibly TRBD1 (6 bases). Germline CDR1 is WNHNN and CDR2 is SYGVQD (reference sequence). The CDR3 contains 17 residues. V gave up 3 bases and J gave up 0 bases, with 12 bases separating them. Here the CDR3 reads CASSEDKGVSYNSPLHF. DNA of the CDR3: TGCGCCAGCAGTGAAGACAAGGGGGTCTCCTATAATTCACCCCTCCACTTT.

The rearrangement links TRBV28 to TRBJ1-3, with 7 bases fitting TRBD1. This CDR3 is built from 14 residues. Looked up from germline, CDR1 is MDHEN and CDR2 is SYDVKM. V was pared by 10 bases and J by 5 bases, with 11 bases of the junction left unmatched. Written as DNA, the CDR3 is TGTGCCACCAACAAGGGGGCAGGGAGAAACACCATATATTTT. Translated: CATNKGAGRNTIYF.

The J gene is TRBJ2-7, the V gene TRBV4-1, with 11 bases aligning to TRBD1. Germline V gene sequence: CDR1 MGHRA, CDR2 YSYEKL. J gave up 3 bases and V 4 bases, and 5 bases lay outside the gene matches. The CDR3 is made up of 15 amino acids. As DNA, the CDR3 is TGCGCCAGCAGCCCTACCGGGACAGGGGGCTACGAGCAGTACTTC. Encoded protein: CASSPTGTGGYEQYF.

The chain joins TRBV28 to TRBJ2-7; no clear D. Germline V gives CDR1 MDHEN, CDR2 SYDVKM. The CDR3 runs to 12 residues. V lost 6 bases, J lost 7 bases, and 13 bases lay in between. DNA for the CDR3: TGTGCCAGCAGACTTTACCCGAGGGAGCAGTACTTC. It yields the protein CASRLYPREQYF.

V and J are TRBV29-1 and TRBJ2-7; 9 positions agree with TRBD2. Germline V gives CDR1 SQVTM, CDR2 ANQGSEA. The J segment lost 2 bases and the V segment lost 6 bases, leaving 11 bases of the junction unmatched. The CDR3 length is 15 residues. This CDR3 is CSVAGGGGYTYEQYF. The CDR3 coding sequence is TGCAGCGTGGCTGGCGGGGGGGGATACACCTACGAGCAGTACTTC.

This rearrangement joins TRBV7-6 to TRBJ1-1, with D unresolved. V lost 2 bases and J lost 11, with 15 bases in between. This CDR3 region has 13 residues. Germline V CDR1 and CDR2: SGHVS, FNYEAQ. The CDR3 is CASSLKSGLGAFF. Written as DNA, the CDR3 is TGTGCCAGCAGCTTAAAGAGTGGACTAGGGGCTTTCTTT.

The rearrangement joins TRBV3-1 (or the pseudogene TRBV3-2) to TRBJ2-7; 9 nucleotides match TRBD1. This CDR3 has 13 residues. After removal of 6 bases from V and 5 bases from J, the junction contained 5 bases not matched to a gene. Germline V gives CDR1 LGHDT, CDR2 YNNKEL (reference sequence). CDR3 coding DNA: TGTGCCAGCAGGAGACAGGGGGAGGACGAGCAGTACTTC. Amino acids: CASRRQGEDEQYF.

This rearrangement joins TRBV6-5 to TRBJ2-2; D remains unclear. The CDR3 has 12 amino acids. Germline CDR1 is MNHEY and CDR2 is SVGAGI. Trimming shortened V by 5 bases and J by 6 bases, and 7 bases separated the two germline ends. The CDR3 region is CASSPPAGELFF. CDR3 bases: TGTGCCAGCAGTCCTCCGGCCGGGGAGCTGTTTTTT.

V gene TRBV28 combines with J gene TRBJ1-4; D gene uncertain. V was cut by 2 bases and J by 3 bases, with 10 bases left in between. In germline, CDR1 is MDHEN, CDR2 SYDVKM. The CDR3 runs to 15 residues. CDR3: CASSLPFESNEKLFF. CDR3 coding DNA: TGTGCCAGCAGTTTACCGTTTGAGTCTAATGAAAAACTGTTTTTT.

The chain joins TRBV4-2 to TRBJ1-4; D possibly corresponds to TRBD1 (5 bases). Trimming shortened V by 1 base and J by 8 bases, and 14 bases separated the two germline ends. This CDR3 is 15 amino acids long. Germline V gene data show CDR1 as LGHNA and CDR2 as YNFKEQ. The DNA for the CDR3 is TGTGCCAGCAGCCAAGCGGTGACAGACGAGGAAAAACTGTTTTTT. Translation gives CASSQAVTDEEKLFF.